The 6 T cell receptor beta chains reported below all come from one sample, sequenced in a study of blood T cell repertoires in COVID-19. Clones were read by immunoSEQ multiplex PCR, and TCRdb kept only the in-frame ones, dropping some. The sample has some 350,000 clones, approximately 89% seen once. Material for sequencing was PBMCs or T cells enriched from blood (not recorded which). Every receptor here comes from a man between 25 and 39 years old who had recovered from COVID-19.

V gene TRBV14 combines with J gene TRBJ1-5; D perhaps matches TRBD1 (6 bases). Per germline, CDR1 SGHDN and CDR2 FVKESK. Trimming cost V 4 bases and J 5 bases, with 12 bases left between them. The CDR3 is 14 residues long. The CDR3 loop is CASSPAGAYQPQHF. As DNA, the CDR3 is TGTGCCAGCAGCCCAGCGGGGGCCTATCAGCCCCAGCATTTT.

V usage is TRBV2 and J usage is TRBJ2-7; D is undetermined. V was trimmed by 6 bases and J by 1 base, leaving 7 bases between them. Germline values: CDR1 SNHLY, CDR2 FYNNEI. There are 12 residues in the CDR3. CDR3 DNA: TGTGCCAGCAGCTTTAGTTCCTACGAGCAGTACTTC. Its translation is CASSFSSYEQYF.

The V and J genes are TRBV5-1 and TRBJ2-2, with 9 nucleotides matching TRBD1. CDR3 length equals 15 residues. Germline loops: CDR1 SGHRS, CDR2 YFSETQ. V dropped 3 bases and J dropped 4; count of bases not matched to a gene: 4. The CDR3 coding sequence is TGCGCCAGCAGCTCCGGGACAGGGTCCACCGGGGAGCTGTTTTTT. Its protein is CASSSGTGSTGELFF.

The chain joins TRBV7-2 to TRBJ2-7; 9 bases are a match to TRBD1. V was pared by 1 base and J by 6 bases, with 7 bases of the junction left unmatched. CDR1 and CDR2 from the germline V gene are SGHTA and FQGNSA. The CDR3 spans 15 residues. Written as DNA, the CDR3 is TGTGCCAGCAGCTTAGGTGGGACAGGGACGGGCGAGCAGTACTTC. It codes for CASSLGGTGTGEQYF.

This chain joins TRBV9 and TRBJ2-3; 8 bases map to TRBD2. Germline V lookup: CDR1 SGDLS, CDR2 YYNGEE. V lost 1 base to trimming and J lost 0 bases; unmatched junction nucleotides: 4. The CDR3 runs 16 residues. CDR3 DNA: TGTGCCAGCAGCGTAACTGGCGGGGGGAGCACAGATACGCAGTATTTT. Translated: CASSVTGGGSTDTQYF.

The chain employs TRBV21-1 and TRBJ1-6; the D call of TRBD1 is as the table states it, not checked on the DNA. TRBV21-1 is labeled a pseudogene. This CDR3 is 16 amino acids long. DNA for the CDR3: TGTGCCAGCAGCAAAGGGACAGGGGTTGTTGATTCACCCCTCCACTTT. It codes for CASSKGTGVVDSPLHF.